The 13 T cell receptor beta chains below come from one sample, sequenced in a study of Ad26.COV2.S vaccination and SARS-CoV-2 variants. Clones were read by immunoSEQ multiplex PCR, and TCRdb kept only the in-frame ones, dropping some. The table lists fewer than 900,000 clones, more than 70% of them singletons, with over 1.3% in the top ten. Specified treatment: 15 to 20 received Ad26.COV2.S at low or high dose, single or two shots; several received placebo; per-sample allocation not given. Specimens were obtained on day 63 following the first vaccine or placebo injection. The material sequenced was peripheral blood, taken in a trial of Ad26.COV2.S vaccine versus placebo. These receptors all stem from a person aged 18 to 65 who received the Ad26.COV2.S COVID-19 vaccine or a placebo.

The chain recombines TRBV11-3 with TRBJ2-5, with TRBD1 as a possible D gene (5 bases). V was clipped by 5 bases and J by 2 bases, with 9 bases between them. Germline V gene sequence: CDR1 SGHNT, CDR2 YENEEA. This CDR3 has 13 amino acids. This CDR3 reads CASSPTEQETQYF. The CDR3 DNA follows: TGTGCCAGCAGCCCGACAGAGCAAGAGACCCAGTACTTC.

This sequence joins TRBV5-4 and TRBJ2-2, with D perhaps matching TRBD2 (6 bases). V was pared by 0 bases and J by 4 bases, with 10 bases between. The germline gives CDR1 SGHNT, CDR2 YYREEE (reference sequence). The CDR3 is 15 residues long. The CDR3 sequence: CASSLGSGVTGELFF. CDR3 in DNA: TGTGCCAGCAGCTTGGGTAGCGGAGTCACCGGGGAGCTGTTTTTT. Together with reference TRBV5-4 and TRBJ2-2, the CDR3 gives the full variable domain: ETGVTQSPTHLIKTRGQQVTLRCSSQSGHNTVSWYQQALGQGPQFIFQYYREEENGRGNFPPRFSGLQFPNYSSELNVNALELDDSALYLCASSLGSGVTGELFFGEGSRLTVL.

V and J are TRBV2 and TRBJ1-6; no firm D call. CDR1 is SNHLY, CDR2 FYNNEI, per germline. V dropped 7 bases and J dropped 5 bases, with 12 bases sitting between them. This CDR3 region has 14 residues. CDR3 amino acids: CASTTTGNNSPLHF. CDR3 coding DNA: TGTGCCAGCACCACGACGGGAAATAATTCACCCCTCCACTTT.

This clone was counted ten times or more. The chain uses TRBV4-2 and TRBJ2-2; D ambiguous. CDR1 and CDR2 (germline): LGHNA, YNFKEQ. V was pared by 0 bases and J by 2 bases, with 7 bases between. The CDR3 has 15 residues. Here the CDR3 reads CASSQEFGNTGELFF. The CDR3 DNA follows: TGTGCCAGCAGCCAAGAATTCGGAAACACCGGGGAGCTGTTTTTT.

V gene TRBV7-9 combines with J gene TRBJ2-1; TRBD2 matches at 12 bases. The CDR3 is 17 residues long. Losses at the gene ends were 5 bases for V and 7 bases for J; bases not matched to a gene: 12. Per the germline V gene, CDR1 is SEHNR and CDR2 is FQNEAQ (reference sequence). The CDR3 loop is CASSARSGLAGDNEQFF. In DNA form, the CDR3 reads TGTGCCAGCAGCGCTAGGTCGGGACTAGCGGGCGATAATGAGCAGTTCTTC.

This clone has just one count. The rearrangement links TRBV12-3 or TRBV12-4 to TRBJ1-1; D is unresolved. The CDR3 runs to 13 residues. V shed 8 bases and J shed 0 bases, with 10 bases lying between them. CDR3 DNA sequence: TGTGCCAGCTCCAGGCTGATGAACACTGAAGCTTTCTTT. Translating it yields CASSRLMNTEAFF.

The chain uses TRBV7-6 and TRBJ1-1; D unclear. CDR1 SGHVS and CDR2 FNYEAQ come from the germline V gene. V was clipped by 5 bases and J by 4 bases, with 8 bases between them. The CDR3 has 12 residues. CDR3 in DNA: TGTGCCAGCAGCCCCTATTCCACTGAAGCTTTCTTT. Its translation: CASSPYSTEAFF.

As concerns this clone: A junction end diverges from the germline sequence, so it may reflect a read error. This chain uses TRBV6-6 with TRBJ2-7, with D possibly TRBD1 on 6 matching bases. The germline V gene has CDR1 MNHNY and CDR2 SVGAGI (reference sequence). This CDR3 comprises 13 residues. The CDR3 sequence is CASRQVPGYQGGF. As DNA, the CDR3 is TGTGCCAGCAGACAAGTACCGGGATACCAAGGGGGCTTC.

The rearrangement uses TRBV7-7 and TRBJ2-2, with 13 positions matching TRBD2. Germline CDR1 SSHAT, CDR2 FNYEAQ (reference sequence). The CDR3 is 18 residues long. V gave up 5 bases and J gave up 0 bases; unmatched junction bases: 6. CDR3: CASSAGLAGAANTGELFF. CDR3 coding DNA: TGTGCCAGCAGCGCTGGACTAGCGGGGGCTGCGAACACCGGGGAGCTGTTTTTT.

A few counts support this clone. The rearrangement uses TRBV11-2 and TRBJ2-7; D gene uncertain. Trimming removed 0 bases at V and 3 bases at J, with 12 bases between. CDR3 size: 15 residues. Germline values: CDR1 SGHAT, CDR2 FQNNGV. The CDR3 DNA reads as TGTGCCAGCAGCTTAGATCCGGGTCTACTCTACGAGCAGTACTTC. This gives the protein CASSLDPGLLYEQYF.

The rearrangement uses TRBV6-6 and TRBJ2-5; 7 nucleotides line up with TRBD1. The CDR3 is made up of 14 amino acids. The germline CDR1 and CDR2 sequences are MNHNY and SVGAGI (reference sequence). V lost 2 bases to trimming and J lost 2 bases; unmatched junction nucleotides: 2. The CDR3 sequence is CASSYMGQQETQYF. DNA of the CDR3: TGTGCCAGCAGTTACATGGGACAGCAAGAGACCCAGTACTTC.

The chain carries TRBV6-5 and TRBJ2-7; no definite D call. CDR3 length: 15 amino acids. The germline V gene encodes CDR1 MNHEY and CDR2 SVGAGI. Between the trimmed V and J ends, which lost 2 bases and 1 base, there was a span of 12 bases. The CDR3 sequence: CASSYSSAGSYEQYF. The CDR3 DNA sequence: TGTGCCAGCAGTTACAGTTCGGCAGGTTCCTACGAGCAGTACTTC.

The rearrangement uses TRBV13 and TRBJ2-1, with TRBD2 matching over 10 bases. CDR1 and CDR2 (germline): PRHDT, FYEKMQ (reference sequence). The CDR3 extends over 20 amino acids. After removal of 0 bases from V and 2 bases from J, the junction contained 13 bases not matched to a gene. CDR3: CASSLGPPSGGLLTYNEQFF. As DNA, the CDR3 is TGTGCCAGCAGCTTAGGCCCCCCTAGCGGGGGCCTCTTAACCTACAATGAGCAGTTCTTC.